These 30 T cell receptor beta chains originate from one sample sequenced in a study of T cells in localized non-small cell lung cancer. Profiled with immunoSEQ multiplex PCR; TCRdb holds only in-frame clones, not every one. The sample lists a few thousand clones; about 85% were seen once. The input for sequencing was PBMCs, taken before any cancer treatment. The receptors shown here come from a woman aged 40-69 years with stage II lung adenocarcinoma.

The chain couples TRBV4-1 to TRBJ1-2; D is uncertain. Per the germline V gene, CDR1 is MGHRA and CDR2 is YSYEKL. The V end was cut by 2 bases, the J end by 1 base, with 17 bases between. The CDR3 covers 17 residues. In nucleotides, the CDR3 is TGCGCCAGCAGCCAACCCGCCACGGGTGATATTAACTATGGCTACACCTTC. Translation: CASSQPATGDINYGYTF.

This clone came up a few times. The V gene is TRBV5-6, the J gene TRBJ1-1, with 10 bases fitting TRBD1. The V segment lost 2 bases and the J segment 5 bases; nucleotides outside the gene matches: 9. The CDR3 contains 16 residues. Germline CDR1 and CDR2: SGHDT and YYEEEE. The CDR3, as DNA: TGTGCCAGCAGCTTATTCGGACAGGGGGGTCAGACTGAAGCTTTCTTT. Translation gives CASSLFGQGGQTEAFF.

This clone has just a few counts. The V gene is TRBV18, the J gene TRBJ1-1, with 8 bases matching TRBD1. This CDR3 has 14 residues. With 6 bases clipped from V and 6 bases from J, the junction kept 9 bases outside the gene matches. Germline V gene data show CDR1 as KGHSH and CDR2 as LQKENI. The CDR3 sequence is CASSMTGERSEAFF. The CDR3 nucleotides read TGTGCCAGCTCCATGACAGGGGAACGATCTGAAGCTTTCTTT.

V and J are TRBV29-1 and TRBJ1-1; D unclear. V was cut by 4 bases and J by 0 bases, with 9 bases left in between. Germline CDR1 reads SQVTM; CDR2 reads ANQGSEA. CDR3 length: 13 residues. The CDR3 sequence is CSVVAQMNTEAFF. DNA for the CDR3: TGCAGCGTTGTGGCGCAGATGAACACTGAAGCTTTCTTT. Based on the CDR3 plus reference TRBV29-1 and TRBJ1-1, the full variable domain is SAVISQKPSRDICQRGTSLTIQCQVDSQVTMMFWYRQQPGQSLTLIATANQGSEATYESGFVIDKFPISRPNLTFSTLTVSNMSPEDSSIYLCSVVAQMNTEAFFGQGTRLTVV.

This rearrangement joins TRBV6-1 to TRBJ1-1; TRBD1 matches at 7 bases. J lost 5 bases, V lost 7 bases, and 13 bases had no gene match. CDR1 and CDR2 (germline): MNHNS, SASEGT. The CDR3 totals 15 residues. As DNA, the CDR3 is TGTGCCAGCACCCTCCTGACAGGGTCCGGGACTGAAGCTTTCTTT. Residues: CASTLLTGSGTEAFF.

V usage is TRBV9 and J usage is TRBJ2-7; tentative D call: TRBD2 (5 bases). Trimming cost V 2 bases and J 4 bases, with 13 bases left between them. Germline values: CDR1 SGDLS, CDR2 YYNGEE. The CDR3 runs to 14 residues. DNA for the CDR3: TGTGCCAGCAGCGTCGGGGTACCGGTTTACGAGCAGTACTTC. This codes for CASSVGVPVYEQYF.

The rearrangement uses TRBV7-2 and TRBJ1-4; possibly TRBD1 for D (5 bases). V lost 2 bases, J lost 7 bases, and 11 bases lay in between. CDR3 size: 14 residues. Germline CDR1 is SGHTA and CDR2 is FQGNSA. The CDR3 reads CASSLIGAGEKLFF. CDR3 nucleotides: TGTGCCAGCAGCTTAATAGGGGCCGGTGAAAAACTGTTTTTT.

The gene calls are TRBV28 and TRBJ2-5, with a possible D match to TRBD1 (6 bases). The J call could be wrong; TRBJ2-7 is a better fit for the DNA end. The V gene's germline CDR1 is MDHEN and CDR2 SYDVKM. The CDR3 contains 16 residues. CDR3 coding DNA: TGTGCCAGCAGTTCCCCCACGAGAACAGGGAAGGGCGAGCAGTACTTC. It specifies CASSSPTRTGKGEQYF.

This chain links TRBV21-1 with TRBJ2-1. TRBV21-1 is reported as a pseudogene. This CDR3 contains 16 residues. The CDR3 sequence is CASSKARGLTYNEQFF. CDR3 nucleotides: TGTGCCAGCAGCAAAGCGAGGGGTTTGACCTACAATGAGCAGTTCTTC.

This clone showed up just a few times. The rearrangement links TRBV29-1 to TRBJ1-1; D remains ambiguous. Looked up from germline, CDR1 is SQVTM and CDR2 is ANQGSEA. V was trimmed by 4 bases and J by 10 bases, leaving 4 bases between them. CDR3 size: 8 residues. For the CDR3, the DNA is TGCAGCGTTGGGGGAGCTTTCTTT. It encodes CSVGGAFF.

The chain is built from TRBV10-3 and TRBJ1-5, with a tentative D call TRBD1 (6 bases). CDR1 and CDR2 from the germline V gene are ENHRY and SYGVKD. The CDR3 contains 16 residues. Trimming took off 3 bases at V and 0 bases at J, with 12 bases between the two ends. CDR3 loop: CAISDGGAGSNQPQHF. The CDR3 nucleotides are TGTGCCATCAGTGACGGGGGGGCAGGTAGCAATCAGCCCCAGCATTTT.

The chain links TRBV7-9 to TRBJ1-5; D is uncertain. This CDR3 has 13 amino acids. From germline, CDR1 is SEHNR and CDR2 FQNEAQ (reference sequence). With 4 bases removed from V and 3 bases from J, the gap between germline ends came to 7 bases. The DNA of the CDR3 is TGTGCCAGCAGCTATGACTCCAATCAGCCCCAGCATTTT. The encoded protein is CASSYDSNQPQHF.

The V call is TRBV30, the J call TRBJ2-1; possibly TRBD2 for D (6 bases). Germline assignment: CDR1 GTSNPN and CDR2 SVGIG (reference sequence). Trimming stripped 3 bases from V and 8 bases from J, with 8 bases between. The CDR3 has 11 amino acids. The CDR3: CAWRGTDEQFF. CDR3 nucleotides: TGTGCCTGGAGAGGGACTGATGAGCAGTTCTTC.

This chain links TRBV7-2 with TRBJ1-2; D call uncertain. Germline V gene lookup returns CDR1 SGHTA and CDR2 FQGNSA. V lost 4 bases, J lost 4 bases, and 13 bases lay in between. CDR3 size: 14 residues. CDR3 nucleotides: TGTGCCAGCAGCTCCAACACGGGTTCCTATGGCTACACCTTC. Its translation is CASSSNTGSYGYTF.

The gene calls are TRBV5-4 and TRBJ2-1; the match to TRBD2 covers 13 bases. The CDR3 is 16 amino acids. Germline CDR1 is SGHNT and CDR2 is YYREEE (reference sequence). V gave up 4 bases and J gave up 7 bases; unmatched junction bases: 8. CDR3 coding DNA: TGTGCCAGCAGCATCGGACTAGCGGGGGCTGTTAATGAGCAGTTCTTC. Residues: CASSIGLAGAVNEQFF. The variable domain in full, completed from reference TRBV5-4 and TRBJ2-1, reads ETGVTQSPTHLIKTRGQQVTLRCSSQSGHNTVSWYQQALGQGPQFIFQYYREEENGRGNFPPRFSGLQFPNYSSELNVNALELDDSALYLCASSIGLAGAVNEQFFGPGTRLTVL.

The gene calls are TRBV6-1 and TRBJ1-1; 8 positions agree with TRBD1. The CDR3 totals 15 residues. CDR1 and CDR2 (germline): MNHNS, SASEGT. Trimming removed 5 bases from V and 1 base from J; junction bases left unmatched: 6. CDR3 sequence reads: CASSMRTGQNTEAFF. In nucleotides, the CDR3 is TGTGCCAGCAGTATGCGGACAGGGCAGAACACTGAAGCTTTCTTT.

The rearrangement joins TRBV7-6 to TRBJ1-3; 10 bases align to TRBD1. Looked up from germline, CDR1 is SGHVS and CDR2 is FNYEAQ. The CDR3 length is 16 residues. V lost 5 bases, J lost 4 bases, and 8 bases stayed unmatched. CDR3 nucleotide sequence: TGTGCCAGCAGCACCAGACAGGGGGCGGAAGGAAACACCATATATTTT. Encoded protein: CASSTRQGAEGNTIYF.

The chain carries TRBV7-2 and TRBJ2-3; D is undetermined. V lost 0 bases and J 3 bases, leaving 10 bases between the germline ends. The CDR3 consists of 15 residues. Germline V gene sequence: CDR1 SGHTA, CDR2 FQGNSA. The CDR3 protein is CASSLAGISTDTQYF. DNA of the CDR3: TGTGCCAGCAGCTTAGCGGGGATTTCTACAGATACGCAGTATTTT.

The chain carries TRBV9 and TRBJ1-1; no clear D gene. From germline, CDR1 is SGDLS and CDR2 YYNGEE. Trimming took off 0 bases at V and 3 bases at J, with 3 bases between the two ends. The CDR3 extends over 12 amino acids. The CDR3 sequence: CASSVGDTEAFF. CDR3 coding DNA: TGTGCCAGCAGCGTAGGTGACACTGAAGCTTTCTTT.

The chain joins TRBV5-4 to TRBJ2-7; D is possibly TRBD2 (6 bases). Germline-derived CDR1 and CDR2 are SGHNT and YYREEE (reference sequence). Between the trimmed V and J ends, which lost 4 bases and 3 bases, there was a span of 11 bases. The CDR3 loop spans 13 amino acids. The CDR3, as DNA: TGTGCCAGCAGCAGCATCGGGGGCTACGAGCAGTACTTC. Amino acid sequence: CASSSIGGYEQYF.

In its sample, this clone was seen once. The rearrangement joins TRBV7-2 to TRBJ2-2; D is unresolved. This CDR3 is built from 15 residues. Per germline, CDR1 SGHTA and CDR2 FQGNSA. V was shortened by 6 bases and J by 1 base, with 12 bases between the two germline ends. The CDR3 spells CASSSLPQNTGELFF. CDR3 bases: TGTGCCAGCAGTTCCCTGCCGCAGAACACCGGGGAGCTGTTTTTT.

The V call is TRBV7-8, the J call TRBJ2-5; D is undetermined. The germline V gene has CDR1 SGHVS and CDR2 FQNEAQ. This CDR3 has 13 amino acids. V gave up 1 base and J gave up 1 base, with 4 bases separating them. In nucleotides, the CDR3 is TGTGCCAGCAGCTTAGGGCCCCAAGAGACCCAGTACTTC. Protein sequence: CASSLGPQETQYF.

This sequence joins TRBV30 and TRBJ1-5; 8 bases fit TRBD1. Per the germline V gene, CDR1 is GTSNPN and CDR2 is SVGIG (reference sequence). The junction had 2 bases not matched to a gene; V was cut back by 4 bases and J by 3 bases. This CDR3 contains 13 residues. In DNA, the CDR3 is TGTGCCTGGACGACAGGGGCCAATCAGCCCCAGCATTTT. It yields the protein CAWTTGANQPQHF.

The chain carries TRBV27 and TRBJ2-7, with 7 bases lining up with TRBD1. Per the germline V gene, CDR1 is MNHEY and CDR2 is SMNVEV (reference sequence). CDR3 length equals 15 residues. The junction had 8 bases not matched to a gene; V was cut back by 6 bases and J by 0 bases. In nucleotides, the CDR3 is TGTGCCAGCAGGCCCTCGGGACAGAACTCCTACGAGCAGTACTTC. This translates into CASRPSGQNSYEQYF.

The rearrangement uses TRBV7-2 and TRBJ2-5, with D perhaps assigned TRBD1 or TRBD2 (5 bases each). V lost 1 base to trimming and J lost 2 bases, with 14 bases between them. Looked up from germline, CDR1 is SGHTA and CDR2 is FQGNSA. The CDR3 covers 16 residues. The DNA for the CDR3 is TGTGCCAGCAGCTTAGGGGCCGGGACGCCGCAAGAGACCCAGTACTTC. Encoded protein: CASSLGAGTPQETQYF.

This chain uses TRBV30 with TRBJ1-2; the match to TRBD1 covers 9 bases. This CDR3 comprises 14 residues. J gave up 4 bases and V 0 bases, and 3 bases lay outside the gene matches. In germline, CDR1 is GTSNPN, CDR2 SVGIG (reference sequence). CDR3 in amino acids: CAWSVDRGPYGYTF. CDR3 nucleotide sequence: TGTGCCTGGAGTGTGGACAGGGGACCCTATGGCTACACCTTC.

This clone was found a few times. The chain links TRBV30 to TRBJ2-1; TRBD2 aligns across 10 bases. The length of the CDR3 is 15 residues. J gave up 0 bases and V 6 bases, and 5 bases lay outside the gene matches. Per the germline V gene, CDR1 is GTSNPN and CDR2 is SVGIG (reference sequence). The CDR3 sequence is CACLAGAHSYNEQFF. As DNA, the CDR3 is TGTGCCTGTCTAGCGGGGGCCCACTCCTACAATGAGCAGTTCTTC.

The V and J genes are TRBV14 and TRBJ1-1; D remains ambiguous. Per the germline V gene, CDR1 is SGHDN and CDR2 is FVKESK. V lost 5 bases to trimming and J lost 3 bases, with 19 bases between them. The CDR3 contains 16 residues. The DNA of the CDR3 is TGTGCCAGCAGCTACGCCGCGGGGTTAAGGGACACTGAAGCTTTCTTT. Translating gives CASSYAAGLRDTEAFF.

The chain has TRBV4-2 and TRBJ1-3; D is perhaps TRBD1 (5 bases). Germline CDR1 is LGHNA and CDR2 is YNFKEQ. V lost 0 bases, J lost 4 bases, and 16 bases lay in between. This CDR3 is built from 17 residues. Here the CDR3 reads CASSQDRGHSLGNTIYF. For the CDR3, the DNA is TGTGCCAGCAGCCAAGATAGAGGACACTCCCTGGGAAACACCATATATTTT.

V and J are TRBV11-2 and TRBJ2-2; D is unclear. Looked up from germline, CDR1 is SGHAT and CDR2 is FQNNGV. CDR3 size: 15 residues. Deletions cut 5 bases from V and 1 base from J, with 11 bases between. CDR3 sequence: CASSPTPQNTGELFF. The CDR3, as DNA: TGTGCCAGCAGCCCCACCCCCCAGAACACCGGGGAGCTGTTTTTT.